This record covers a single T cell receptor (beta chain). This entry belongs to a study of T-cell reconstitution after alpha-beta-depleted transplantation in children. Researchers prepared the TCRbeta library using unique molecular identifiers, the study reports. Using its own MiXCR run on the PCR reads, TCRdb lists one record per CDR3 protein. The sample shows some 240,000 distinct CDR3 sequences, approximately 9.9% of them seen only once. The germline V and J ends were trimmed by 3 bases and 7 bases, with 13 bases remaining between them. CDR3 length: 14 residues. This TCR was sampled from a human donor who donated a stem cell graft to a child with SCID. The chain links TRBV12-3 or TRBV12-4 to TRBJ1-5; no clear D gene. Source: PBMCs from the stem cell graft donor, taken from the stem cell graft. The CDR3 loop is CASSFAGRMQPQHF. In DNA form, the CDR3 reads TGTGCCAGCAGTTTTGCTGGGAGGATGCAGCCCCAGCATTTT.